Shown below are 12 T cell receptor beta chains from a single sample sequenced in a study of response to subunit inactivated influenza vaccine. A single record per CDR3 protein comes from TCRdb applying MiXCR to the RT-PCR reads. Here the sample spans under 200,000 distinct CDR3 sequences, approximately 12% being singletons. The sample was also linked to a second study, of T cells expressing NK-cell markers. In that study: cDNA encoding TCR beta was synthesized via 5'RACE template switching incorporating UMIs.

The sample consisted of CD8+ T cells sorted from PBMCs, taken roughly 13 days after vaccination. These receptors were obtained from a man aged 45-65 years who received an inactivated influenza vaccine.

The J gene is TRBJ2-2, the V gene TRBV9; 9 bases map to TRBD1. V was clipped by 3 bases and J by 7 bases; unmatched bases: 10. The CDR3 has 16 residues. Germline assignment: CDR1 SGDLS and CDR2 YYNGEE. The DNA for the CDR3 is TGTGCCAGCAGCGGCCCGGGACAGGGTGCTGTCGGGGAGCTGTTTTTT. This codes for CASSGPGQGAVGELFF. Full variable domain (rest looked up from reference TRBV9 and TRBJ2-2): DSGVTQTPKHLITATGQRVTLRCSPRSGDLSVYWYQQSLDQGLQFLIQYYNGEERAKGNILERFSAQQFPDLHSELNLSSLELGDSALYFCASSGPGQGAVGELFFGEGSRLTVL.

In its sample, this clonotype was seen a few times. This sequence joins TRBV6-1 and TRBJ1-4; weak D call: TRBD1 (6 bases). This CDR3 is built from 15 residues. The V and J ends lost 6 bases and 9 bases respectively, with 20 bases between them. Per germline, CDR1 MNHNS and CDR2 SASEGT. The CDR3 reads CASSRYTGRPQKLFF. CDR3 in DNA: TGTGCCAGCAGCCGGTACACAGGGAGACCGCAAAAACTGTTTTTT.

This clonotype was counted ten times or more. V usage is TRBV4-3 and J usage is TRBJ2-1; no clear D gene. CDR1 and CDR2 from the germline V gene are LGHNA and YSLEER. This CDR3 is 14 amino acids long. Trimming cost V 1 base and J 7 bases, with 11 bases left between them. The CDR3 spells CASSQADTSNEQFF. DNA of the CDR3: TGCGCCAGCAGCCAAGCAGACACCTCAAATGAGCAGTTCTTC.

This clonotype was seen many times. The V call is TRBV12-3 or TRBV12-4, the J call TRBJ2-1; D gene uncertain. The CDR3 covers 13 residues. Deletions cut 4 bases from V and 9 bases from J, with 13 bases between. Here the CDR3 reads CASSWGLGAEQFF. The CDR3 DNA follows: TGTGCCAGCAGTTGGGGTCTCGGAGCTGAGCAGTTCTTC.

The chain couples TRBV7-6 to TRBJ1-1; 7 bases fit TRBD1. The CDR3 has 15 residues. Germline loops: CDR1 SGHVS, CDR2 FNYEAQ. V was pared by 1 base and J by 4 bases, with 6 bases of the junction left unmatched. The CDR3: CASSLGRGGGTEAFF. In DNA form, the CDR3 reads TGTGCCAGCAGCTTAGGCAGGGGGGGAGGCACTGAAGCTTTCTTT.

This clonotype was recorded many times. This sequence joins TRBV4-2 and TRBJ2-1, with D maybe TRBD2 (5 bases). Trimming took off 0 bases at V and 7 bases at J, with 19 bases between the two ends. CDR3 size: 17 residues. Germline values: CDR1 LGHNA, CDR2 YNFKEQ. DNA for the CDR3: TGTGCCAGCAGCCAAGATGGTATGAAGGGCCCGGGGAATGAGCAGTTCTTC. Its translation is CASSQDGMKGPGNEQFF.

The chain joins TRBV12-3 or TRBV12-4 to TRBJ2-7; D might be TRBD1 or TRBD2, each matching 5 bases. CDR3 length: 14 amino acids. Trimming removed 4 bases from V and 5 bases from J, with 15 bases in between. The CDR3 region has the DNA TGTGCCAGCAGTTCGGTCGGGGCATGGCACGAGCAGTACTTC. Protein product: CASSSVGAWHEQYF.

This clonotype was recorded once. The rearrangement links TRBV2 to TRBJ1-2; possibly TRBD1 for D (6 bases). Germline V gene sequence: CDR1 SNHLY, CDR2 FYNNEI. Trimming cost V 1 base and J 1 base, with 10 bases left between them. This CDR3 has 15 amino acids. CDR3 region: CASSEVPRGNYGYTF. For the CDR3, the DNA is TGTGCCAGCAGTGAAGTTCCCAGGGGTAACTATGGCTACACCTTC. The variable domain in full, completed from reference TRBV2 and TRBJ1-2, reads EPEVTQTPSHQVTQMGQEVILRCVPISNHLYFYWYRQILGQKVEFLVSFYNNEISEKSEIFDDQFSVERPDGSNFTLKIRSTKLEDSAMYFCASSEVPRGNYGYTFGSGTRLTVV.

This clonotype was found a few times. This chain links TRBV20-1 with TRBJ2-1, with D perhaps matching TRBD1 (6 bases). Per the germline V gene, CDR1 is DFQATT and CDR2 is SNEGSKA (reference sequence). The CDR3 has 15 amino acids. Trimming stripped 0 bases from V and 4 bases from J, with 13 bases between. This CDR3 reads CSARDDGTPYNEQFF. As DNA, the CDR3 is TGCAGTGCTAGAGATGACGGGACACCTTACAATGAGCAGTTCTTC.

This clonotype was found many times. The genes are TRBV6-2 or TRBV6-3 and TRBJ1-5, with D perhaps TRBD1 (5 bases). Looked up from germline, CDR1 is MNHEY and CDR2 is SVGEGT. Between the trimmed V and J ends, which lost 8 bases and 4 bases, there was a span of 15 bases. The CDR3 is 14 residues long. The CDR3 protein is CASQQLAGNQPQHF. CDR3 in DNA: TGTGCCAGCCAACAGTTAGCAGGGAATCAGCCCCAGCATTTT.

This clonotype was picked up a small number of times. This rearrangement joins TRBV7-8 to TRBJ1-1; 7 bases fit TRBD1. The CDR3 length is 17 residues. V lost 2 bases to trimming and J lost 0 bases; unmatched junction nucleotides: 9. In germline, CDR1 is SGHVS, CDR2 FQNEAQ. The CDR3 region is CASSLKGAVPMNTEAFF. CDR3 sequence (DNA): TGTGCCAGCAGCTTAAAGGGGGCAGTTCCTATGAACACTGAAGCTTTCTTT. Together with reference TRBV7-8 and TRBJ1-1, the CDR3 gives the full variable domain: GAGVSQSPRYKVAKRGQDVALRCDPISGHVSLFWYQQALGQGPEFLTYFQNEAQLDKSGLPSDRFFAERPEGSVSTLKIQRTQQEDSAVYLCASSLKGAVPMNTEAFFGQGTRLTVV.

The chain uses TRBV3-1 and TRBJ1-2; D may be TRBD1 (5 bases). Looked up from germline, CDR1 is LGHDT and CDR2 is YNNKEL (reference sequence). V dropped 0 bases and J dropped 6 bases, with 14 bases sitting between them. The CDR3 sequence is 15 residues long. The CDR3 sequence: CASSQDQGREDGYTF. The CDR3 region has the DNA TGTGCCAGCAGCCAAGATCAGGGACGCGAGGATGGCTACACCTTC.